This is a list of T cell receptor beta chains from one sample in a study of blood T cell repertoires in COVID-19. TCRdb keeps only in-frame clones here, not all; method: immunoSEQ multiplex PCR. This table holds 30,000 to 45,000 clones, 81% found once. The material sequenced was peripheral blood. These receptors were collected from a man older than 75 with active or convalescent COVID-19. The conserved cysteine and the conserved F or W are not part of the CDR3 here. D genes are given only for firm matches. Clone size is not always given. Where it is, it says once, few, many or a class for expanded clones.

d_call: TRBD1; v_call: TRBV5-6; clone_size: .; cdr3_aa: ASSSGQGLSNQPQH
d_call: .; v_call: TRBV5-1; clone_size: .; cdr3_aa: ASSLGFESYEQY
d_call: TRBD2; v_call: TRBV5-4; clone_size: .; cdr3_aa: ASSLRTSGRRYNEQF
d_call: .; v_call: TRBV27; clone_size: .; cdr3_aa: ASSRVDEGKLF
d_call: TRBD2; v_call: TRBV29-1; clone_size: .; cdr3_aa: SVGAGGSTDTQY
d_call: .; v_call: TRBV2; clone_size: .; cdr3_aa: ASSADWSEQF
d_call: TRBD2; v_call: TRBV7-8; clone_size: .; cdr3_aa: ASSAGLAGGTSGTDTQY
d_call: TRBD2; v_call: TRBV5-6; clone_size: .; cdr3_aa: ASLPGLEGNEQF
d_call: .; v_call: TRBV5-1; clone_size: .; cdr3_aa: ASSWRETQY
d_call: .; v_call: TRBV29-1; clone_size: .; cdr3_aa: SVTTGFNQPQH
d_call: TRBD2; v_call: TRBV7-2; clone_size: once; cdr3_aa: ASSLAPSGGTISYEQY
d_call: TRBD2; v_call: TRBV7-2; clone_size: once; cdr3_aa: ASSRTSGSYNEQF
d_call: TRBD1; v_call: TRBV5-8; clone_size: .; cdr3_aa: ASSRQGTQPQH
d_call: .; v_call: TRBV11-3; clone_size: .; cdr3_aa: ASSLGTAQRYEQY
d_call: TRBD1; v_call: TRBV7-3; clone_size: .; cdr3_aa: ASSGGGPNNEQF
d_call: .; v_call: TRBV29-1; clone_size: .; cdr3_aa: SAGGSSEQY
d_call: TRBD2; v_call: TRBV3-1/TRBV3-2; clone_size: .; cdr3_aa: ASSPGGGALEQY
d_call: TRBD1; v_call: TRBV19; clone_size: .; cdr3_aa: ASSEGTEQNSPLH
d_call: .; v_call: TRBV19; clone_size: .; cdr3_aa: ASSGPSSGNTIY
d_call: .; v_call: TRBV3-1/TRBV3-2; clone_size: .; cdr3_aa: ASGTTRHARELF
d_call: .; v_call: TRBV7-2; clone_size: .; cdr3_aa: ASSRSGATNEKLF
d_call: TRBD2; v_call: TRBV3-1/TRBV3-2; clone_size: .; cdr3_aa: ASSQGLAGAYNEQF
d_call: TRBD2; v_call: TRBV15; clone_size: .; cdr3_aa: ATSRGLAEPGGGELF
d_call: .; v_call: TRBV6-5; clone_size: .; cdr3_aa: ASRAKKNTEAF
d_call: TRBD1; v_call: TRBV6-5; clone_size: .; cdr3_aa: ASSTEQGAWQPQH
d_call: TRBD1; v_call: TRBV6-5; clone_size: .; cdr3_aa: ACAGGQGIEKLF
d_call: TRBD2; v_call: TRBV7-2; clone_size: .; cdr3_aa: ASSLLLAGGPHEQF
d_call: TRBD1; v_call: TRBV6-1; clone_size: .; cdr3_aa: ASSEGLTGRGYT
d_call: TRBD1; v_call: TRBV18; clone_size: once; cdr3_aa: ASSTRGQLNYGYT
d_call: .; v_call: TRBV23-1; clone_size: few; cdr3_aa: ASSQKSTQNYGYT
d_call: TRBD1; v_call: TRBV9; clone_size: .; cdr3_aa: ASSTGQGNTEAF
d_call: .; v_call: TRBV10-2; clone_size: .; cdr3_aa: ASSESGHRNQPQH
d_call: .; v_call: TRBV6-2/TRBV6-3; clone_size: .; cdr3_aa: ASSYSGVDRYT
d_call: .; v_call: TRBV24-1; clone_size: .; cdr3_aa: ATSENQSNQPQH
d_call: .; v_call: TRBV4-1; clone_size: .; cdr3_aa: ASSQGKGDAF
d_call: TRBD2; v_call: TRBV7-6; clone_size: .; cdr3_aa: ASRAQGSGMKAQY
d_call: .; v_call: TRBV18; clone_size: .; cdr3_aa: ASSPQGSGNTIY
d_call: .; v_call: TRBV12-3/TRBV12-4; clone_size: .; cdr3_aa: ASSRQSYEQY
d_call: TRBD1; v_call: TRBV5-6; clone_size: .; cdr3_aa: ASSGLGQGTETQY
d_call: TRBD2; v_call: TRBV7-9; clone_size: .; cdr3_aa: ASSQTSVYEQY
d_call: TRBD1; v_call: TRBV4-3; clone_size: .; cdr3_aa: ASSQSQGWSDTQY
d_call: TRBD2; v_call: TRBV19; clone_size: .; cdr3_aa: ASSTTSGGPSTQY
d_call: .; v_call: TRBV5-4; clone_size: .; cdr3_aa: ASSSNNVLILF
d_call: TRBD1; v_call: TRBV3-1/TRBV3-2; clone_size: few; cdr3_aa: ASSPRGPYNEQF
d_call: .; v_call: TRBV30; clone_size: .; cdr3_aa: AWSVREGRSPLH
d_call: TRBD2; v_call: TRBV27; clone_size: once; cdr3_aa: ASSFKMWAGAGGPGANVLT
d_call: .; v_call: TRBV18; clone_size: .; cdr3_aa: ASSELGSFYEQY
d_call: TRBD2; v_call: TRBV19; clone_size: .; cdr3_aa: ASSIRLAGTQY
d_call: .; v_call: TRBV12-5; clone_size: .; cdr3_aa: ASGPSGLLTDTQY
d_call: .; v_call: TRBV5-1; clone_size: .; cdr3_aa: ASREAGSPYEQY
d_call: TRBD1; v_call: TRBV11-2; clone_size: .; cdr3_aa: ASSSGTGNTGELF
d_call: TRBD2; v_call: TRBV13; clone_size: .; cdr3_aa: ASSPTSGRANEQF
d_call: TRBD1; v_call: TRBV5-1; clone_size: .; cdr3_aa: ASSGGGQGNEKLF
d_call: TRBD2; v_call: TRBV7-3; clone_size: .; cdr3_aa: ASSPGTTTGELF